This T cell receptor (beta chain) originates from a study of T cell changes during pregnancy in multiple sclerosis. Method: immunoSEQ multiplex PCR; TCRdb's copy keeps in-frame clones and lacks some. The sample lists around 62,000 clones, roughly nine tenths occurring once. Germline CDR1 reads ENHRY; CDR2 reads SYGVKD. The CDR3 has 15 residues. The V end lost 2 bases, the J end lost 8 bases, and 13 bases lay between the germline ends. The clonotype originates from a female donor with multiple sclerosis, enrolled in a pregnancy study. This chain links TRBV10-3 with TRBJ1-6, with TRBD1 as a possible D gene (5 bases). The sample consisted of peripheral blood, taken in the first trimester of pregnancy. The CDR3 reads CAISEGQGRDSPLHF. The CDR3 DNA follows: TGTGCCATCAGTGAGGGTCAGGGAAGGGATTCACCCCTCCACTTT.